Below are 17 T cell receptor beta chains sequenced from a single sample in a study of T cells after yellow fever vaccination. In TCRdb, the 5' RACE reads were re-called with MiXCR into one record per CDR3 protein. Of some 600,000 distinct CDR3 sequences listed, roughly 12% are singletons. Source: PBMCs, taken on the day of the yellow fever booster vaccination. The receptor set was obtained from a man aged 25-45 years who received the YFV17D yellow fever vaccine.

For this clonotype: With a much larger clone just one base away, this may be a read error. The conserved phenylalanine or tryptophan normally closing the CDR3 is absent here, so this likely arose from a read error. The chain is built from TRBV6-1 and TRBJ2-3; 9 bases are shared with TRBD2. Germline trimming cut 7 bases from V and 4 bases from J; bases unmatched to any gene: 15. Germline lookup yields CDR1 MNHNS and CDR2 SASEGT. CDR3 size: 17 residues. The CDR3 sequence: CASNLAGPLVNADTQYV. As DNA, the CDR3 is TGTGCCAGCAACCTAGCGGGACCCCTCGTCAACGCAGATACGCAGTATGTT.

The rearrangement joins TRBV29-1 to TRBJ2-5; D remains ambiguous. V was clipped by 0 bases and J by 7 bases, with 15 bases between them. The germline V gene encodes CDR1 SQVTM and CDR2 ANQGSEA. This CDR3 comprises 14 residues. This CDR3 reads CSVEDRASSVTQYF. For the CDR3, the DNA is TGCAGCGTTGAAGATCGAGCTAGTAGTGTGACCCAGTACTTC.

The rearrangement joins TRBV5-1 to TRBJ1-6, with D perhaps matching TRBD1 (5 bases). CDR1 is SGHRS, CDR2 YFSETQ, per germline. V lost 1 base to trimming and J lost 9 bases, with 14 bases between them. The CDR3 has 15 amino acids. In DNA, the CDR3 is TGCGCCAGCAGCTTGCTTACAACAGGCTCTTCACCCCTCCACTTT. As protein: CASSLLTTGSSPLHF.

This chain uses TRBV5-1 with TRBJ2-5; D perhaps matches TRBD2 (5 bases). Per the germline V gene, CDR1 is SGHRS and CDR2 is YFSETQ. V lost 4 bases and J lost 2, with 18 bases in between. This CDR3 has 16 amino acids. The DNA for the CDR3 is TGCGCCAGCAGCATCGGACCCCGCCGGGAACAAGAGACCCAGTACTTC. This encodes CASSIGPRREQETQYF.

This clonotype was recorded a few times. This chain links TRBV12-3 or TRBV12-4 with TRBJ1-1, with D unclear. V dropped 4 bases and J dropped 6 bases, with 9 bases sitting between them. This CDR3 spans 12 amino acids. CDR3 loop: CASSSPTAEAFF. The CDR3 DNA reads as TGTGCCAGCAGTTCGCCAACGGCTGAAGCTTTCTTT.

This clonotype came up a few times. The chain recombines TRBV30 with TRBJ1-4; tentative D call: TRBD1 (5 bases). Trimming stripped 2 bases from V and 6 bases from J, with 16 bases between. CDR3 length: 15 residues. Germline values: CDR1 GTSNPN, CDR2 SVGIG (reference sequence). CDR3: CAWSPPGLADEKLFF. The CDR3 bases are TGTGCCTGGAGTCCCCCGGGACTAGCCGATGAAAAACTGTTTTTT.

This sequence joins TRBV11-1 and TRBJ2-7; 7 bases line up with TRBD1. The CDR3 contains 19 residues. The junction had 23 bases not matched to a gene; V was cut back by 5 bases and J by 4 bases. The V gene's germline CDR1 is SGHAT and CDR2 FQDESV (reference sequence). In nucleotides, the CDR3 is TGTGCCAGCAGCAACGGGACAGCTTTACCGGGACCGAAGGGTTACGAGCAGTACTTC. It encodes CASSNGTALPGPKGYEQYF.

This chain joins TRBV9 and TRBJ1-2; tentative D call: TRBD1 (5 bases). This CDR3 is 16 amino acids long. CDR1 is SGDLS and CDR2 is YYNGEE in the germline V gene. V was clipped by 0 bases and J by 5 bases, with 17 bases between them. CDR3 sequence (DNA): TGTGCCAGCAGCGTAGACATAAGCCAGGGTCAGTATGGCTACACCTTC. Translating it yields CASSVDISQGQYGYTF.

This clonotype showed up many times. This chain links TRBV7-6 with TRBJ2-2; the match to TRBD1 covers 7 bases. This CDR3 has 13 residues. Looked up from germline, CDR1 is SGHVS and CDR2 is FNYEAQ. The junction had 2 bases not matched to a gene; V was cut back by 4 bases and J by 6 bases. The CDR3, as DNA: TGTGCCAGCAGCTCGCAGGGGGCCGGGGAGCTGTTTTTT. Its protein product is CASSSQGAGELFF.

This clonotype was counted only a few times. The chain carries TRBV5-1 and TRBJ2-5; D is unclear. The CDR3 length is 15 residues. V was pared by 1 base and J by 5 bases, with 15 bases between. Germline CDR1 and CDR2: SGHRS and YFSETQ. CDR3 region: CASSLMQGPLETQYF. CDR3 in DNA: TGCGCCAGCAGCTTGATGCAAGGGCCACTGGAGACCCAGTACTTC.

The CDR3 nucleotides read TGCGCCAGCAGCCAAACCGGGACTAGCGGCGCAGATACGCAGTATTTT. It specifies CASSQTGTSGADTQYF. V is TRBV4-3 and J is TRBJ2-3; 11 bases agree with TRBD2. From germline, CDR1 is LGHNA and CDR2 YSLEER. This CDR3 has 16 residues. V lost 2 bases and J lost 4; bases outside the gene matches: 5.

This clonotype has ten or more counts. This chain uses TRBV7-3 with TRBJ2-1; tentatively, D is TRBD2 (6 bases). CDR1 and CDR2 (germline): SGHTA, FQGTGA. Trimming shortened V by 1 base and J by 7 bases, and 17 bases separated the two germline ends. The CDR3 loop spans 16 amino acids. CDR3: CASSLIAGGNLNEQFF. The CDR3 DNA follows: TGTGCCAGCAGCTTAATTGCTGGGGGGAATTTAAATGAGCAGTTCTTC.

There are a few counts of this clonotype. The chain links TRBV18 to TRBJ2-1; no definite D call. The germline gives CDR1 KGHSH, CDR2 LQKENI. CDR3 length: 15 amino acids. Trimming pared 0 bases from V and 6 bases from J, leaving 12 bases between. The CDR3 here is CASSPPVAPANEQFF. DNA of the CDR3: TGTGCCAGCTCACCACCGGTAGCTCCGGCCAATGAGCAGTTCTTC.

The chain recombines TRBV12-3 or TRBV12-4 with TRBJ1-2, with a possible D match to TRBD1 (6 bases). This CDR3 is built from 12 residues. V was clipped by 5 bases and J by 8 bases, with 12 bases between them. The chain's CDR3 is CASSNPRGGYTF. The CDR3 coding sequence is TGTGCCAGCAGTAACCCCAGGGGCGGCTACACCTTC.

This clonotype was recorded a few times. The V gene is TRBV5-5, the J gene TRBJ1-5, with D perhaps TRBD1 (6 bases). This CDR3 spans 14 amino acids. The germline V gene encodes CDR1 SGHKS and CDR2 YYEKEE (reference sequence). V dropped 4 bases and J dropped 3 bases, with 11 bases sitting between them. CDR3 residues: CASSATGNNQPQHF. The CDR3 bases are TGTGCCAGCAGCGCCACAGGGAACAATCAGCCCCAGCATTTT.

There are a few counts of this clonotype. The CDR3 protein is CASSLYPEGLETQYF. Here the CDR3 DNA reads TGTGCCAGCAGCTTATATCCGGAAGGGTTGGAGACCCAGTACTTC. The gene calls are TRBV7-9 and TRBJ2-5, with D unresolved. CDR3 length equals 15 residues. Trimming took 2 bases from V and 5 from J, leaving 15 bases between them. Germline-derived CDR1 and CDR2 are SEHNR and FQNEAQ (reference sequence).

This clonotype was seen more than once but under ten times. This rearrangement joins TRBV6-1 to TRBJ2-1; 7 bases line up with TRBD1. The ends lost 5 bases at V and 2 bases at J; junction bases unmatched: 6. Germline V gives CDR1 MNHNS, CDR2 SASEGT. The CDR3 has 15 amino acids. The CDR3 DNA follows: TGTGCCAGCAGTCCAGACAGGGACCCCTACAATGAGCAGTTCTTC. This sequence encodes CASSPDRDPYNEQFF.